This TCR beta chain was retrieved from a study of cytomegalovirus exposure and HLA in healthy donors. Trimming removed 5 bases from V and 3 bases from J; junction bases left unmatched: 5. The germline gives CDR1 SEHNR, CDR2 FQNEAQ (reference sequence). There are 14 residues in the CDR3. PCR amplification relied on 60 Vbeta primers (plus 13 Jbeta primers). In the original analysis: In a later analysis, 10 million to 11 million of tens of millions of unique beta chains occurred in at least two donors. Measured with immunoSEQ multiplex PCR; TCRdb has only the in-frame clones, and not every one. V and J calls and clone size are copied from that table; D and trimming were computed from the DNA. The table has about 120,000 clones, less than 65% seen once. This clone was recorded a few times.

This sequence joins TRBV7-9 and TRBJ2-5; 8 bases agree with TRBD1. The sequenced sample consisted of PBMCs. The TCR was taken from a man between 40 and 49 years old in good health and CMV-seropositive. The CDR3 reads CASSRGQGKETQYF. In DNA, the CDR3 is TGTGCCAGCAGCCGCGGACAGGGTAAAGAGACCCAGTACTTC.